This T cell receptor (beta chain) originates from a study of OX40 agonist ivuxolimab in advanced cancers. Study summary: Under the entry rules, prior anti-PD-1, anti-PD-L1 or anti-CTLA-4 therapy was allowed, and about 38% had some.

Sequencing was performed with immunoSEQ multiplex PCR; in TCRdb, only in-frame clones are kept and a portion is missing. Found here are 90,000 to 100,000 clones, about 91% of them singletons; the top ten hold 0.3% to 0.4%. Patients were ruled out by autoimmune disease history or systemic immunosuppression. At cycle 4 day 1, cycle 7 day 1, and baseline, blood was sampled. This clone came up a few times. The sample in question was CD4+ or CD8+ T cells sorted from blood, obtained in a trial of the OX40 agonist ivuxolimab. This clonotype was obtained from an adult with an advanced solid tumor such as melanoma, head and neck, liver or kidney cancer.

The CDR3 DNA reads TGTGCCAGCAGCTTAAGGGCGAGTGGCACTGAAGCTTTCTTT. This gives the protein CASSLRASGTEAFF. The chain couples TRBV7-3 to TRBJ1-1, with D unresolved. The CDR3 runs to 14 residues. Germline lookup yields CDR1 SGHTA and CDR2 FQGTGA. The germline V and J ends were trimmed by 1 base and 4 bases, with 10 bases remaining between them.